The sequence of this TCR beta chain was determined in a study of neurological immune-mediated disorders. This clonotype was counted a few times. Germline CDR1 reads WSHSY; CDR2 reads SAAADI. Trimming cost V 5 bases and J 4 bases, with 11 bases left between them. This CDR3 region has 13 residues. 2 million unsorted PBMCs were stored in RNAlater at -80 °C before RNA extraction. The cDNA was generated through 5'RACE incorporating 10-nucleotide random UMIs. In TCRdb, the 5' RACE reads were re-called with MiXCR into one record per CDR3 protein. This table holds around 50,000 distinct CDR3 sequences, more than 3.5% found once.

This chain uses TRBV10-2 with TRBJ1-1; maybe TRBD1 (5 bases). The sequence derives from a man between 60 and 70 years old with multiple sclerosis. Sequencing used PBMCs. CDR3 sequence: CASSRERGTEAFF. CDR3 DNA sequence: TGCGCCAGCAGTCGGGAGAGGGGCACTGAAGCTTTCTTT.